Detailed here is one TCR beta chain. These data come from a study of OX40 agonist ivuxolimab in advanced cancers. Generated by immunoSEQ multiplex PCR, the TCRdb table keeps only in-frame clones and is missing some. The sample includes 70,000 or so clones, about three quarters seen only once; the top ten take about 2.1%. This CDR3 has 18 amino acids. Germline assignment: CDR1 MDHEN and CDR2 SYDVKM. V was clipped by 3 bases and J by 0 bases, with 19 bases between them. The specimen was CD4+ or CD8+ T cells sorted from blood, collected in a trial of the OX40 agonist ivuxolimab. This chain joins TRBV28 and TRBJ2-3, with a tentative D call TRBD2 (6 bases). This TCR came from an adult with an advanced solid tumor such as melanoma, head and neck, liver or kidney cancer. The CDR3 sequence: CASSFVLALQLSTDTQYF. CDR3 coding DNA: TGTGCCAGCAGTTTTGTCCTAGCGCTCCAGCTTAGCACAGATACGCAGTATTTT.